The 32 T cell receptor beta chains below come from one sample, sequenced in a study of control samples from healthy donors and cancer patients. The method was immunoSEQ multiplex PCR; TCRdb's version includes in-frame clones alone and lacks a portion of them. This repertoire shows roughly 80,000 clones, 80% to 90% found once; its top ten account for about 1.9%. The sequencing sample was made of PBMCs. The receptors derive from a woman aged 60-70 years with head and neck cancer.

J is TRBJ1-2 and V is TRBV5-1, with D hard to call. Germline V gene data show CDR1 as SGHRS and CDR2 as YFSETQ. The CDR3 is 12 amino acids. V lost 4 bases, J lost 4 bases, and 8 bases lay in between. CDR3 loop: CASSQDVYGYTF. The CDR3 DNA reads as TGCGCCAGCAGCCAGGACGTCTATGGCTACACCTTC.

The CDR3 coding sequence is TGTGCCAGCAGTTACAGACAGGAGCAGTTCTTC. Translation: CASSYRQEQFF. The chain links TRBV6-6 to TRBJ2-1; D may be TRBD1 (5 bases). V was shortened by 2 bases and J by 10 bases, with 6 bases between the two germline ends. CDR1 MNHNY and CDR2 SVGAGI come from the germline V gene (reference sequence). The CDR3 has 11 residues.

The chain combines TRBV19 with TRBJ2-3, with TRBD2 matching 16 bases. CDR1 LNHDA and CDR2 SQIVND come from the germline V gene (reference sequence). The CDR3 spans 18 residues. Trimming at V came to 5 bases and at J to 4 bases, leaving 9 bases not matched to a gene. In nucleotides, the CDR3 is TGTGCCAGTAGTGGAACCGGGACTAGCGGGAGGGCCTCAGATACGCAGTATTTT. It is translated as CASSGTGTSGRASDTQYF.

This chain uses TRBV11-2 with TRBJ2-1; the match to TRBD2 covers 7 bases. Germline CDR1 and CDR2: SGHAT and FQNNGV. The V segment lost 1 base and the J segment 12 bases; nucleotides outside the gene matches: 6. The CDR3 loop spans 13 amino acids. The CDR3 loop is CASSLGGGVGQFF. CDR3 coding DNA: TGTGCCAGCAGCTTAGGGGGAGGGGTCGGGCAGTTCTTC.

The chain combines TRBV7-2 with TRBJ1-1; D is ambiguous. In germline, CDR1 is SGHTA, CDR2 FQGNSA. V dropped 2 bases and J dropped 4 bases, with 8 bases sitting between them. This CDR3 is built from 13 residues. The CDR3 is CASSLWVSTEAFF. The CDR3 nucleotides read TGTGCCAGCAGCTTATGGGTGTCCACTGAAGCTTTCTTT.

This clone was seen once. The rearrangement joins TRBV21-1 to TRBJ2-3; the table assigns TRBD2, which was not confirmed against the DNA. TRBV21-1 is annotated as a pseudogene. This CDR3 region has 16 residues. The CDR3 DNA reads as TGTGCCAGCAGCAAGGAGGCGGGAGGAACCACAGATACGCAGTATTTT. It is translated as CASSKEAGGTTDTQYF.

The chain carries TRBV6-6 and TRBJ2-5; the D gene is possibly TRBD2 (5 bases). V lost 7 bases and J 2 bases, leaving 11 bases between the germline ends. The CDR3 totals 13 residues. The germline CDR1 and CDR2 sequences are MNHNY and SVGAGI (reference sequence). The chain's CDR3 is CASTPRVQETQYF. In nucleotides, the CDR3 is TGTGCCAGCACCCCGAGGGTTCAAGAGACCCAGTACTTC.

This clone has a handful of counts. The chain links TRBV9 to TRBJ2-7, with D unresolved. The CDR3 length is 15 residues. CDR1 is SGDLS and CDR2 is YYNGEE in the germline V gene. Trimming stripped 0 bases from V and 0 bases from J, with 10 bases between. This CDR3 reads CASSVALPDSYEQYF. The DNA for the CDR3 is TGTGCCAGCAGCGTAGCTCTTCCCGACTCCTACGAGCAGTACTTC.

The V call is TRBV11-2, the J call TRBJ2-7; D is unclear. This CDR3 has 17 residues. Germline V gene data show CDR1 as SGHAT and CDR2 as FQNNGV. The V end was cut by 0 bases, the J end by 4 bases, with 19 bases between. The CDR3 here is CASSLDVGARSDYEQYF. The DNA for the CDR3 is TGTGCCAGCAGCTTAGACGTTGGTGCTCGATCAGATTACGAGCAGTACTTC.

The chain uses TRBV7-2 and TRBJ1-2, with TRBD1 matching over 7 bases. This CDR3 is built from 16 residues. Unmatched junction bases numbered 13, after V lost 9 bases and J lost 0 bases. Per germline, CDR1 SGHTA and CDR2 FQGNSA. The CDR3, as DNA: TGTGCCAGTAGGGTGACAGGGCATTCTCCTAACTATGGCTACACCTTC. The encoded protein is CASRVTGHSPNYGYTF.

This clone was found once. This chain connects TRBV7-3 to TRBJ2-1; 11 nucleotides agree with TRBD2. V lost 2 bases and J lost 6; bases outside the gene matches: 3. Per germline, CDR1 SGHTA and CDR2 FQGTGA. The length of the CDR3 is 15 residues. The CDR3 is CASSLVAGGRNEQFF. The CDR3 region has the DNA TGTGCCAGCAGCTTAGTAGCGGGAGGGCGCAATGAGCAGTTCTTC.

V is TRBV19 and J is TRBJ2-3; TRBD2 might be the D (5 bases). V shed 6 bases and J shed 6 bases, with 16 bases lying between them. Germline loops: CDR1 LNHDA, CDR2 SQIVND (reference sequence). The CDR3 has 14 amino acids. The CDR3 DNA is TGTGCCAGTAGAGGGAGATCCGTTTGGGATACGCAGTATTTT. Translating it yields CASRGRSVWDTQYF. The variable domain in full, completed from reference TRBV19 and TRBJ2-3, reads DGGITQSPKYLFRKEGQNVTLSCEQNLNHDAMYWYRQDPGQGLRLIYYSQIVNDFQKGDIAEGYSVSREKKESFPLTVTSAQKNPTAFYLCASRGRSVWDTQYFGPGTRLTVL.

This clone was found once. The chain employs TRBV28 and TRBJ2-7; weak D call: TRBD1 (6 bases). V lost 5 bases, J lost 0 bases, and 11 bases lay in between. Germline V lookup: CDR1 MDHEN, CDR2 SYDVKM. The CDR3 runs 14 residues. CDR3 sequence reads: CASSITGSSYEQYF. CDR3 in DNA: TGTGCCAGCAGTATAACAGGGAGCTCCTACGAGCAGTACTTC. The variable domain in full, completed from reference TRBV28 and TRBJ2-7, reads DVKVTQSSRYLVKRTGEKVFLECVQDMDHENMFWYRQDPGLGLRLIYFSYDVKMKEKGDIPEGYSVSREKKERFSLILESASTNQTSMYLCASSITGSSYEQYFGPGTRLTVT.

This clone was seen once. The V gene is TRBV28, the J gene TRBJ2-1, with 7 bases matching TRBD1. With 4 bases clipped from V and 3 bases from J, the junction kept 6 bases outside the gene matches. Germline V gene data show CDR1 as MDHEN and CDR2 as SYDVKM. CDR3 size: 15 residues. The CDR3 bases are TGTGCCAGCAGTTCCACGGGACAGATCTACAATGAGCAGTTCTTC. Amino acid sequence: CASSSTGQIYNEQFF.

In DNA form, the CDR3 reads TGTGCCAGCAGTGCCGAGGGAAGAAGCTCCTATAATTCACCCCTCCACTTT. This encodes CASSAEGRSSYNSPLHF. The chain recombines TRBV27 with TRBJ1-6; D gene uncertain. V was cut by 5 bases and J by 0 bases, with 14 bases left in between. From germline, CDR1 is MNHEY and CDR2 SMNVEV (reference sequence). This CDR3 has 17 amino acids.

The rearrangement uses TRBV10-3 and TRBJ2-1, with D possibly called TRBD1 or TRBD2 (6 bases each). V lost 0 bases and J lost 6, with 12 bases in between. Per germline, CDR1 ENHRY and CDR2 SYGVKD. CDR3 length: 15 residues. The CDR3: CAISESQGGSNEQFF. The DNA of the CDR3 is TGTGCCATCAGTGAGTCACAGGGAGGAAGCAATGAGCAGTTCTTC.

CDR3 loop: CASSIRGQETQYF. The CDR3 nucleotides are TGTGCCAGTAGTATACGGGGCCAAGAGACCCAGTACTTC. V gene TRBV19 combines with J gene TRBJ2-5; D possibly corresponds to TRBD2 (5 bases). With 2 bases removed from V and 1 base from J, the gap between germline ends came to 5 bases. The CDR3 length is 13 residues. Germline V CDR1 and CDR2: LNHDA, SQIVND (reference sequence).

CDR3 in amino acids: CASTHPWGQGNEQYF. CDR3 nucleotide sequence: TGTGCCAGCACTCACCCGTGGGGACAGGGTAACGAGCAGTACTTC. The gene calls are TRBV28 and TRBJ2-7; TRBD1 agrees at 9 bases. V was pared by 7 bases and J by 5 bases, with 12 bases of the junction left unmatched. The V gene's germline CDR1 is MDHEN and CDR2 SYDVKM. The CDR3 sequence is 15 residues long.

V and J are TRBV6-1 and TRBJ2-5, with 13 positions matching TRBD2. V lost 3 bases and J lost 2; bases outside the gene matches: 9. Germline CDR1 is MNHNS and CDR2 is SASEGT. The CDR3 runs 18 residues. This chain's CDR3 is CASSEGTSGRGGQETQYF. CDR3 in DNA: TGTGCCAGCAGTGAGGGTACTAGCGGGAGGGGGGGGCAAGAGACCCAGTACTTC.

This chain uses TRBV6-6 with TRBJ2-7; D is unresolved. CDR3 size: 15 residues. V was clipped by 0 bases and J by 0 bases, with 9 bases between them. Germline values: CDR1 MNHNY, CDR2 SVGAGI (reference sequence). This CDR3 is CASSYSPTLSYEQYF. CDR3 nucleotides: TGTGCCAGCAGTTACTCACCTACACTCTCCTACGAGCAGTACTTC.

This clone was seen a single time. The CDR3 here is CATSNAGTGNTIYF. In DNA form, the CDR3 reads TGTGCCACCAGCAACGCAGGGACTGGAAACACCATATATTTT. The chain links TRBV15 to TRBJ1-3, with D possibly TRBD1 on 5 matching bases. CDR3 length equals 14 residues. Looked up from germline, CDR1 is LNHNV and CDR2 is YYDKDF (reference sequence). Trimming pared 4 bases from V and 2 bases from J, leaving 9 bases between.

CDR3 sequence: CASGGDSSYEQYF. The CDR3 bases are TGTGCCAGCGGGGGGGACAGCTCCTACGAGCAGTACTTC. V gene TRBV2 combines with J gene TRBJ2-7, with D perhaps assigned TRBD1 or TRBD2 (7 bases each). V was shortened by 8 bases and J by 0 bases, with 11 bases between the two germline ends. The CDR3 spans 13 residues. Germline CDR1 reads SNHLY; CDR2 reads FYNNEI.

The chain combines TRBV29-1 with TRBJ2-1, with TRBD2 identical over 9 bases. With 3 bases clipped from V and 9 bases from J, the junction kept 9 bases outside the gene matches. The CDR3 has 14 amino acids. The germline CDR1 and CDR2 sequences are SQVTM and ANQGSEA. CDR3: CSVDVSGSIGEQFF. Here the CDR3 DNA reads TGCAGCGTTGATGTTAGCGGGAGCATTGGTGAGCAGTTCTTC.

This chain joins TRBV27 and TRBJ1-2; D possibly corresponds to TRBD1 (6 bases). CDR1 MNHEY and CDR2 SMNVEV come from the germline V gene (reference sequence). The CDR3 totals 16 residues. V lost 2 bases and J 4 bases, leaving 17 bases between the germline ends. The DNA for the CDR3 is TGTGCCAGCAGTTTAAGGTCAGGGGACGCCCGCTATGGCTACACCTTC. This gives the protein CASSLRSGDARYGYTF.

The chain is built from TRBV6-5 and TRBJ1-3; D is undetermined. CDR1 MNHEY and CDR2 SVGAGI come from the germline V gene. Trimming took 0 bases from V and 0 from J, leaving 9 bases between them. The CDR3 totals 16 residues. The CDR3: CASSYSSQTSGNTIYF. The CDR3, as DNA: TGTGCCAGCAGTTACTCGAGCCAGACCTCTGGAAACACCATATATTTT.

Comments on this clone: Its ends do not fully match the called genes, so a read error is possible. The gene calls are TRBV7-7 and TRBJ2-1, with a weak D call TRBD2 (5 bases). The CDR3 has 15 residues. In germline, CDR1 is SSHAT, CDR2 FNYEAQ (reference sequence). The CDR3 nucleotides read TGTGCTAGCAGCTCCACTAGAAACTCCTACAATGAGCAGTTCTTC. Translating it yields CASSSTRNSYNEQFF.

The chain employs TRBV4-1 and TRBJ2-2; D is possibly TRBD2 (6 bases). The CDR3 has 15 amino acids. CDR1 is MGHRA and CDR2 is YSYEKL in the germline V gene. V was clipped by 3 bases and J by 1 base, with 9 bases between them. In DNA form, the CDR3 reads TGCGCCAGCAGCCAGGGACTTTGGAACACCGGGGAGCTGTTTTTT. This encodes CASSQGLWNTGELFF.

This chain connects TRBV19 to TRBJ1-4; tentative D call: TRBD1 (6 bases). The CDR3 totals 17 residues. Germline V gene sequence: CDR1 LNHDA, CDR2 SQIVND (reference sequence). V lost 6 bases to trimming and J lost 0 bases, with 17 bases between them. CDR3 region: CASREPGHRATNEKLFF. In nucleotides, the CDR3 is TGTGCCAGTAGGGAACCGGGACACCGAGCAACTAATGAAAAACTGTTTTTT.

The chain employs TRBV5-3 and TRBJ2-5; weak D call: TRBD1 (6 bases). TRBV5-3 is recorded as an ORF, its role being uncertain. V dropped 8 bases and J dropped 0 bases, with 11 bases sitting between them. CDR3 size: 13 residues. This CDR3 reads CARPTGNQETQYF. CDR3 coding DNA: TGTGCCAGGCCTACAGGGAACCAAGAGACCCAGTACTTC.

The V gene is TRBV18, the J gene TRBJ2-7; D not resolved. The CDR3 sequence is 14 residues long. V was cut by 0 bases and J by 3 bases, with 9 bases left in between. CDR1 is KGHSH and CDR2 is LQKENI in the germline V gene. In DNA, the CDR3 is TGTGCCAGCTCACCACCCAGGAAGGGCTACGAGCAGTACTTC. Translation: CASSPPRKGYEQYF.

To note about this clone: Other nucleotide sequences in the sample specify the same CDR3. The rearrangement links TRBV19 to TRBJ2-1; 8 nucleotides agree with TRBD2. The CDR3 loop spans 16 amino acids. Germline V gene lookup returns CDR1 LNHDA and CDR2 SQIVND (reference sequence). With V trimmed by 3 bases and J by 7 bases, 11 bases remained unmatched. CDR3 in amino acids: CASSIWGTSGTNEQFF. The DNA of the CDR3 is TGTGCCAGTAGTATTTGGGGGACTAGTGGGACGAATGAGCAGTTCTTC.

The rearrangement joins TRBV5-1 to TRBJ2-2, with D maybe TRBD1 (5 bases). Deletions cut 3 bases from V and 0 bases from J, with 18 bases between. The germline V gene has CDR1 SGHRS and CDR2 YFSETQ. This CDR3 has 18 amino acids. CDR3 in amino acids: CASSSRTGSFANTGELFF. The CDR3 region has the DNA TGCGCCAGCAGCTCTCGAACAGGTTCCTTCGCGAACACCGGGGAGCTGTTTTTT.